This T cell receptor (beta chain) was identified in a study of blood T cell repertoires in COVID-19. Study information: Acute and convalescent COVID-19 samples came from the United States, Italy and Spain. The analysed material was cDNA or gDNA that came from T cells, B-cell-depleted T cells, or PBMCs.

As processed by the authors: Estimation of nucleated cell counts was performed using reference gene primer amplification. Sequencing used immunoSEQ multiplex PCR; TCRdb keeps in-frame clones, though not all of them. V and J calls and clone size come straight from that table; D and trimming were deduced from the DNA. The data show approximately 250,000 clones, with 80% to 90% seen just once and around 0.98% held by the top ten. The CDR3 consists of 13 residues. With 3 bases removed from V and 8 bases from J, the gap between germline ends came to 12 bases. Germline CDR1 and CDR2: KGHDR and SFDVKD. The rearrangement links TRBV24-1 to TRBJ1-2; D perhaps matches TRBD1 (6 bases). The sequenced material came from peripheral blood. This receptor was taken from a man aged 35 to 55 with acute or convalescent COVID-19. The CDR3 protein is CATSDSGGRGYTF. The DNA for the CDR3 is TGTGCCACCAGTGATAGTGGGGGCAGAGGCTACACCTTC.